Presented here are 6 T cell receptor beta chains from one specimen sequenced in a study of cytomegalovirus exposure and HLA in healthy donors. Vbeta (60) and Jbeta (13) primers were used in the PCR. The method was immunoSEQ multiplex PCR; TCRdb's version includes in-frame clones alone and lacks a portion of them. The repertoire holds roughly 200,000 clones, with 70% to 90% as singletons. Sequencing was carried out using PBMCs. These receptors originate from a man aged 30 to 39 in good health and CMV-seronegative.

J is TRBJ1-1 and V is TRBV7-9; 11 nucleotides match TRBD1. V shed 7 bases and J 5 bases; nucleotides not matched to a gene: 6. CDR1 SEHNR and CDR2 FQNEAQ come from the germline V gene (reference sequence). CDR3 size: 14 residues. CDR3 residues: CASNRGQGATEAFF. CDR3 DNA: TGTGCCAGCAACCGCGGACAGGGGGCGACTGAAGCTTTCTTT. The entire variable domain, with the rest obtained from reference TRBV7-9 and TRBJ1-1, is as follows: DTGVSQNPRHKITKRGQNVTFRCDPISEHNRLYWYRQTLGQGPEFLTYFQNEAQLEKSRLLSDRFSAERPKGSFSTLEIQRTEQGDSAMYLCASNRGQGATEAFFGQGTRLTVV.

The rearrangement uses TRBV5-4 and TRBJ2-1; 8 bases align to TRBD1. Germline V CDR1 and CDR2: SGHNT, YYREEE (reference sequence). The ends lost 0 bases at V and 8 bases at J; junction bases unmatched: 4. This CDR3 spans 14 amino acids. CDR3 nucleotide sequence: TGTGCCAGCAGCTTGGGGACAGGGAAGGATGAGCAGTTCTTC. This codes for CASSLGTGKDEQFF.

The chain combines TRBV27 with TRBJ1-3; D might be TRBD1 (6 bases). CDR1 is MNHEY and CDR2 is SMNVEV in the germline V gene (reference sequence). The CDR3 contains 14 residues. V lost 3 bases and J 4 bases, leaving 10 bases between the germline ends. The DNA for the CDR3 is TGTGCCAGCAGTTTGCGGGGGGCGGGAAACACCATATATTTT. Encoded protein: CASSLRGAGNTIYF.

The rearrangement links TRBV6-6 to TRBJ2-1; TRBD1 agrees at 8 bases. CDR1 and CDR2 (germline): MNHNY, SVGAGI (reference sequence). V was clipped by 2 bases and J by 4 bases; unmatched bases: 4. The CDR3 is 15 residues long. CDR3 residues: CASSYQGADYNEQFF. For the CDR3, the DNA is TGTGCCAGCAGTTACCAGGGGGCGGATTACAATGAGCAGTTCTTC.

This chain links TRBV9 with TRBJ1-4, with D possibly matching TRBD1 (6 bases). The germline V and J ends were trimmed by 4 bases and 2 bases, with 15 bases remaining between them. The CDR3 spans 16 residues. Germline V CDR1 and CDR2: SGDLS, YYNGEE. DNA of the CDR3: TGTGCCAGCAGCTTGACGGACAGTTGGACTAATGAAAAACTGTTTTTT. Protein sequence: CASSLTDSWTNEKLFF.

The chain joins TRBV4-3 to TRBJ2-2, with 12 positions matching TRBD2. Unmatched junction bases numbered 8, after V lost 4 bases and J lost 5 bases. This CDR3 is 17 amino acids long. Germline CDR1 reads LGHNA; CDR2 reads YSLEER. The CDR3 DNA reads as TGCGCCAGCAGCCTTCGGGGGCTAGCGGGGGGGACCGGGGAGCTGTTTTTT. It encodes CASSLRGLAGGTGELFF.